This T cell receptor (beta chain) was captured in a study of PD-1 blockade in classical Hodgkin lymphoma. The wider study: Each patient was given nivolumab 3 mg/kg through a vein every 2 weeks.

The patients all showed relapse after autologous stem cell transplantation, while their brentuximab vedotin exposure varied. Clones were read by immunoSEQ multiplex PCR, and TCRdb kept only the in-frame ones, dropping some. Of about 26,000 clones listed, more than 75% are singletons. A remark on this clone: Antigen: not known.

General study results and limits: The study found complete responders had baseline diversity similar to newly diagnosed patients. Reports described newly diagnosed patients as having lower baseline TCR diversity than healthy donors.

V dropped 2 bases and J dropped 6 bases, with 10 bases sitting between them. Germline CDR1 reads KGHSH; CDR2 reads LQKENI. This CDR3 has 14 residues. This TCR was recovered from a human donor with classical Hodgkin lymphoma. The V gene is TRBV18, the J gene TRBJ1-4; D remains ambiguous. Sequenced here: peripheral blood mononuclear cells (PBMCs), sampled before the second cycle of nivolumab. CDR3: CASSPVDAYEKLFF. In DNA form, the CDR3 reads TGTGCCAGCTCACCAGTGGACGCATATGAAAAACTGTTTTTT.